Below are 20 T cell receptor beta chains sequenced from a single sample in a study of blood T cell repertoires in COVID-19. The assay was immunoSEQ multiplex PCR, and TCRdb's table has in-frame clones only and misses some. The repertoire includes about 180,000 clones, about nine tenths of them detected once, and approximately 2.1% sits in the top ten. The sequencing sample was made of peripheral blood. Every receptor here comes from a man between 18 and 29 years old who had recovered from COVID-19.

This clone has more than one count but fewer than ten. The chain couples TRBV5-1 to TRBJ2-7, with D possibly TRBD2 on 6 matching bases. Germline V gene sequence: CDR1 SGHRS, CDR2 YFSETQ. The CDR3 loop spans 15 amino acids. V was pared by 0 bases and J by 0 bases, with 10 bases between. CDR3 sequence reads: CASSLVADLSYEQYF. The CDR3 nucleotides are TGCGCCAGCAGCTTGGTAGCGGACCTCTCCTACGAGCAGTACTTC. The full variable domain, in which reference TRBV5-1 and TRBJ2-7 provide the parts outside the CDR3, is KAGVTQTPRYLIKTRGQQVTLSCSPISGHRSVSWYQQTPGQGLQFLFEYFSETQRNKGNFPGRFSGRQFSNSRSEMNVSTLELGDSALYLCASSLVADLSYEQYFGPGTRLTVT.

The gene calls are TRBV3-1 (or the pseudogene TRBV3-2) and TRBJ2-1; D gene unclear. The CDR3 consists of 15 residues. Germline assignment: CDR1 LGHDT and CDR2 YNNKEL (reference sequence). The ends were cut back, 8 bases at V and 2 bases at J, with 16 bases in the middle. The CDR3 region is CASLDSHLTYNEQFF. The CDR3, as DNA: TGTGCCAGCCTTGATAGTCACCTAACCTACAATGAGCAGTTCTTC.

This chain joins TRBV14 and TRBJ2-1; 10 bases align to TRBD2. CDR1 and CDR2 from the germline V gene are SGHDN and FVKESK. This CDR3 has 20 amino acids. V lost 4 bases to trimming and J lost 5 bases; unmatched junction nucleotides: 20. CDR3 amino acids: CASSLNLAGVALAGDNEQFF. The CDR3 DNA is TGTGCCAGCAGCCTCAATTTGGCAGGGGTGGCCCTAGCGGGAGACAATGAGCAGTTCTTC.

The chain has TRBV20-1 and TRBJ2-1, with 7 bases aligning to TRBD2. Germline trimming cut 3 bases from V and 2 bases from J; bases unmatched to any gene: 10. The CDR3 is 16 residues long. Per germline, CDR1 DFQATT and CDR2 SNEGSKA (reference sequence). CDR3 DNA: TGCAGTGCTAGTCCCCTCCGGGGGAGGGCCTACAATGAGCAGTTCTTC. As protein: CSASPLRGRAYNEQFF.

This chain links TRBV4-3 with TRBJ1-5, with D possibly being TRBD1 (6 bases). Per the germline V gene, CDR1 is LGHNA and CDR2 is YSLEER. Trimming left V 4 bases short and J 3 bases short, with 13 bases between. The CDR3 runs 15 residues. The CDR3 is CASSLSYRDNQPQHF. In DNA, the CDR3 is TGCGCCAGCAGCCTCTCCTACAGGGACAATCAGCCCCAGCATTTT.

The table lists this clone with a few counts. The chain recombines TRBV5-1 with TRBJ1-6; D uncertain. The length of the CDR3 is 14 residues. The V and J ends lost 4 bases and 4 bases respectively, with 9 bases between them. Germline loops: CDR1 SGHRS, CDR2 YFSETQ. This chain's CDR3 is CASSAGLYNSPLHF. The CDR3 region has the DNA TGCGCCAGCAGCGCCGGACTTTATAATTCACCCCTCCACTTT.

The chain combines TRBV18 with TRBJ2-7, with a possible D match to TRBD2 (7 bases). Germline loops: CDR1 KGHSH, CDR2 LQKENI. The CDR3 totals 17 residues. V was trimmed by 2 bases and J by 3 bases, leaving 20 bases between them. CDR3 nucleotides: TGTGCCAGCTCACCAGGGGGGGCAGGGCAGAACTTCTACGAGCAGTACTTC. The encoded protein is CASSPGGAGQNFYEQYF.

The chain combines TRBV28 with TRBJ1-2; a weak D match, TRBD1 (5 bases). CDR1 is MDHEN, CDR2 SYDVKM, per germline. V was trimmed by 8 bases and J by 14 bases, leaving 24 bases between them. The CDR3 spans 13 residues. This chain's CDR3 is CASRNDLGGACTF. The CDR3 region has the DNA TGTGCCAGCCGGAACGACCTTGGAGGGGCCTGTACCTTC.

V usage is TRBV6-2 or TRBV6-3 and J usage is TRBJ2-7; 8 bases agree with TRBD1. CDR3 length: 15 amino acids. Germline V gene data show CDR1 as MNHEY and CDR2 as SVGEGT. The ends lost 0 bases at V and 3 bases at J; junction bases unmatched: 4. CDR3 sequence reads: CASSYSGTGGYEQYF. CDR3 sequence (DNA): TGTGCCAGCAGTTACTCCGGGACAGGAGGCTACGAGCAGTACTTC.

The chain has TRBV18 and TRBJ2-7; no firm D call. CDR3 length: 13 residues. The V end was cut by 5 bases, the J end by 6 bases, with 14 bases between. Germline V gene sequence: CDR1 KGHSH, CDR2 LQKENI. CDR3 in amino acids: CASSLNPGSEQYF. CDR3 DNA: TGTGCCAGCTCATTAAATCCAGGTTCCGAGCAGTACTTC.

This rearrangement joins TRBV6-5 to TRBJ2-2; unclear D gene. The CDR3 spans 14 residues. V was trimmed by 0 bases and J by 7 bases, leaving 9 bases between them. CDR1 is MNHEY and CDR2 is SVGAGI in the germline V gene. CDR3 sequence reads: CASSYSYAGGELFF. In nucleotides, the CDR3 is TGTGCCAGCAGTTACTCCTACGCCGGCGGGGAGCTGTTTTTT.

The chain carries TRBV14 and TRBJ2-7; unclear D gene. V was cut by 1 base and J by 8 bases, with 15 bases left in between. Germline V gene sequence: CDR1 SGHDN, CDR2 FVKESK. The CDR3 sequence is 14 residues long. CDR3 DNA: TGTGCCAGCAGCCAAGCAGGCGAGATATCAAAGCAGTACTTC. Encoded protein: CASSQAGEISKQYF.

This sequence joins TRBV24-1 and TRBJ2-1, with 10 positions matching TRBD1. The CDR3 totals 17 residues. The V and J ends lost 4 bases and 4 bases, in that order; junction bases with no gene match: 9. Per the germline V gene, CDR1 is KGHDR and CDR2 is SFDVKD. This CDR3 reads CATSDRDRGWRYNEQFF. DNA of the CDR3: TGTGCCACCAGTGACCGGGACAGGGGATGGAGATACAATGAGCAGTTCTTC.

This chain links TRBV2 with TRBJ1-4; D call uncertain. V gave up 5 bases and J gave up 4 bases, with 14 bases separating them. The CDR3 is made up of 15 amino acids. Germline lookup yields CDR1 SNHLY and CDR2 FYNNEI. Written as DNA, the CDR3 is TGTGCCAGCAGTCCGCACCGGGTCTTTAATGAAAAACTGTTTTTT. Amino acid sequence: CASSPHRVFNEKLFF.

The chain carries TRBV18 and TRBJ2-7, with D maybe TRBD2 (5 bases). The CDR3 loop spans 13 amino acids. The ends were cut back, 2 bases at V and 2 bases at J, with 7 bases in the middle. Looked up from germline, CDR1 is KGHSH and CDR2 is LQKENI. As DNA, the CDR3 is TGTGCCAGCTCACCAGCGGGTACCTACGAGCAGTACTTC. This sequence encodes CASSPAGTYEQYF.

This chain joins TRBV5-5 and TRBJ1-3; maybe TRBD1 (5 bases). Germline V gene sequence: CDR1 SGHKS, CDR2 YYEKEE (reference sequence). The CDR3 has 15 residues. V was trimmed by 4 bases and J by 0 bases, leaving 11 bases between them. CDR3 bases: TGTGCCAGCAGCCCCGGGGGTAGCTCTGGAAACACCATATATTTT. Translation gives CASSPGGSSGNTIYF.

In nucleotides, the CDR3 is TGTGCCATCAGTTCGGACAGGATTAATGAAAAACTGTTTTTT. Encoded protein: CAISSDRINEKLFF. This rearrangement joins TRBV10-3 to TRBJ1-4; 7 bases map to TRBD1. The CDR3 loop spans 14 amino acids. V was pared by 5 bases and J by 4 bases, with 4 bases of the junction left unmatched. The V gene's germline CDR1 is ENHRY and CDR2 SYGVKD.

The genes are TRBV7-9 and TRBJ2-3; 8 bases line up with TRBD2. Trimming cost V 1 base and J 3 bases; bases outside gene matches: 3. CDR3 length equals 15 residues. Germline V gene lookup returns CDR1 SEHNR and CDR2 FQNEAQ (reference sequence). The CDR3 DNA is TGTGCCAGCAGCTTAGTAGCGGGAAGTACAGATACGCAGTATTTT. It encodes CASSLVAGSTDTQYF. The variable domain in full, completed from reference TRBV7-9 and TRBJ2-3, reads DTGVSQNPRHKITKRGQNVTFRCDPISEHNRLYWYRQTLGQGPEFLTYFQNEAQLEKSRLLSDRFSAERPKGSFSTLEIQRTEQGDSAMYLCASSLVAGSTDTQYFGPGTRLTVL.

V is TRBV5-4 and J is TRBJ1-1; D possibly corresponds to TRBD1 (5 bases). The CDR3 contains 15 residues. Per the germline V gene, CDR1 is SGHNT and CDR2 is YYREEE (reference sequence). V gave up 4 bases and J gave up 1 base, with 14 bases separating them. The CDR3 sequence: CASSVDQGRNTEAFF. DNA for the CDR3: TGTGCCAGCAGCGTGGACCAGGGCAGGAACACTGAAGCTTTCTTT.

The CDR3 nucleotides read TGTGCCAGCAGTTACTCCCAGGAAACTGGAAACACCATATATTTT. Encoded protein: CASSYSQETGNTIYF. The chain couples TRBV6-5 to TRBJ1-3; no clear D. V lost 0 bases and J lost 2, with 8 bases in between. CDR3 size: 15 residues. Germline V CDR1 and CDR2: MNHEY, SVGAGI.